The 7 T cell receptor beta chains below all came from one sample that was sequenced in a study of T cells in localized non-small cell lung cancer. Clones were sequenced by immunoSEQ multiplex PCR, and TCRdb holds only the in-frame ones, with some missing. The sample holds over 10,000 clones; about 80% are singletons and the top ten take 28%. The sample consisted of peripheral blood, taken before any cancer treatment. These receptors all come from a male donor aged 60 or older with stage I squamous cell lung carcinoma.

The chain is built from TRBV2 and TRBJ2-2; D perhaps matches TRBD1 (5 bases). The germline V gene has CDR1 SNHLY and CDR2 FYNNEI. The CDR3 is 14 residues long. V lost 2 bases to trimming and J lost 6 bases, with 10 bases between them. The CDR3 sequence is CASSEQGSPGELFF. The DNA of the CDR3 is TGTGCCAGCAGTGAACAGGGAAGTCCCGGGGAGCTGTTTTTT. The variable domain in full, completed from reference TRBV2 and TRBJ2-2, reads EPEVTQTPSHQVTQMGQEVILRCVPISNHLYFYWYRQILGQKVEFLVSFYNNEISEKSEIFDDQFSVERPDGSNFTLKIRSTKLEDSAMYFCASSEQGSPGELFFGEGSRLTVL.

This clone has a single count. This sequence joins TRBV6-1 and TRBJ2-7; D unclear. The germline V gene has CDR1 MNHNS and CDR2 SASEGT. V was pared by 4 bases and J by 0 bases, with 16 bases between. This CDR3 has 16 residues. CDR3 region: CASSVVATASSYEQYF. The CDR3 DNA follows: TGTGCCAGCAGTGTCGTAGCCACGGCCAGCTCCTACGAGCAGTACTTC.

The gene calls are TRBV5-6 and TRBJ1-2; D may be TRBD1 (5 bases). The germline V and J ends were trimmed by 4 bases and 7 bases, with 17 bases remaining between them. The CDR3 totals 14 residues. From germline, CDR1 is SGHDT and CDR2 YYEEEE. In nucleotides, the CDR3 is TGTGCCAGCAGCCTGGGACCCCAGGTGGTTGGCTACACCTTC. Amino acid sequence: CASSLGPQVVGYTF.

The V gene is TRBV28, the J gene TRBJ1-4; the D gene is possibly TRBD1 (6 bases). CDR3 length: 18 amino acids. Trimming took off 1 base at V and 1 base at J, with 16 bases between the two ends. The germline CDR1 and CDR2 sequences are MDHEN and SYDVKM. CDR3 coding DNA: TGTGCCAGCAGTTTATTTGCAGGGGAAAGTAAAACTAATGAAAAACTGTTTTTT. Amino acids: CASSLFAGESKTNEKLFF.

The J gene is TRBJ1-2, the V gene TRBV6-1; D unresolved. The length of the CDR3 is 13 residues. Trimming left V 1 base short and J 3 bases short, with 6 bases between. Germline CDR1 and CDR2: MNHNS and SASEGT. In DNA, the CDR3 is TGTGCCAGCAGTGAAGTGGGGTACTATGGCTACACCTTC. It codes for CASSEVGYYGYTF.

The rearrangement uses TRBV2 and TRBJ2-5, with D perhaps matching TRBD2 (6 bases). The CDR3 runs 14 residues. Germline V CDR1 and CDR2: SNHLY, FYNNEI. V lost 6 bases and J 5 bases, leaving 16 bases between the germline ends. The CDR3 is CASSGLLASETQYF. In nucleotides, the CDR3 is TGTGCCAGCAGCGGATTACTAGCAAGCGAGACCCAGTACTTC.

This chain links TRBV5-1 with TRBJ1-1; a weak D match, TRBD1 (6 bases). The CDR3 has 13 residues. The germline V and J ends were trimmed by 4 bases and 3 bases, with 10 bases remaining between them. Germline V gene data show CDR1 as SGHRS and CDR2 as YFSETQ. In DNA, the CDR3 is TGCGCCAGCAGCCTCACAGGGTACACTGAAGCTTTCTTT. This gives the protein CASSLTGYTEAFF.